Listed below are T cell receptor beta chains from one sample, sequenced in a study of tumor-infiltrating lymphocytes in primary liver carcinoma. MiXCR, applied by TCRdb to the multiplex PCR reads, yields one record per CDR3 protein. The sample records 47,000 or so distinct CDR3 sequences, roughly 77% being singletons. What was sequenced was liver tumor tissue from sampling region 3. These receptors were taken from a man aged 40-50 years with primary liver carcinoma and hepatitis B virus infection. Each CDR3 is given with its conserved first and last residue. D genes are given only for firm matches. The size field is filled for only some rows; it gives once, few, many or a size class.

v_call	j_call	d_call	clone_size	cdr3_nt	cdr3_aa
TRBV7-8	TRBJ2-7	.	.	TGTGCCAGCGGTTTAGAGGTAAGCTTCTACGAGCAGTACTTC	CASGLEVSFYEQYF
TRBV29-1	TRBJ2-1	.	.	TGCAGCGTTGAAAGGCACGACCCTAACGATGAGCAGTTCTTC	CSVERHDPNDEQFF
TRBV6-1	TRBJ2-7	TRBD1	.	TGTACCAGCAGTGAAGCGCTAGGGACAGGTCCCTCCTACGGGCAGTACTTC	CTSSEALGTGPSYGQYF
TRBV4-1	TRBJ2-2	.	.	TGCACCGGCAGCCACTGGAGAGGGGTGAACACCGGGGAGCTGTTTTTT	CTGSHWRGVNTGELFF
TRBV12-3/TRBV12-4	TRBJ2-1	.	.	TGTGCCGGCAGTGTCCTCGGGGGCGGGAGTCACAATGAGCAGTTCTTC	CAGSVLGGGSHNEQFF
TRBV10-3	TRBJ2-5	TRBD1	.	TGTGCCATCAAGGGACAGGGACTACAAGAGACCCAGTACTTC	CAIKGQGLQETQYF
TRBV4-1	TRBJ2-7	.	many	TGCGCCAGCAGCTTAGTGAGTACGGGAGTCGGCTACGAGCAGTACTTC	CASSLVSTGVGYEQYF
TRBV20-1	TRBJ2-5	TRBD1	few	TGCAGTGCTACCGGACAGGCTGAGACCCAGTACTTC	CSATGQAETQYF
TRBV30	TRBJ2-1	.	.	TGTGCCTGGAGCTCATACGATGAGCAGTTCTTC	CAWSSYDEQFF
TRBV10-3	TRBJ2-3	.	.	TGTGCCATCAGTATGGCTACTTCTAGCACAGATACGCAGTATTTT	CAISMATSSTDTQYF